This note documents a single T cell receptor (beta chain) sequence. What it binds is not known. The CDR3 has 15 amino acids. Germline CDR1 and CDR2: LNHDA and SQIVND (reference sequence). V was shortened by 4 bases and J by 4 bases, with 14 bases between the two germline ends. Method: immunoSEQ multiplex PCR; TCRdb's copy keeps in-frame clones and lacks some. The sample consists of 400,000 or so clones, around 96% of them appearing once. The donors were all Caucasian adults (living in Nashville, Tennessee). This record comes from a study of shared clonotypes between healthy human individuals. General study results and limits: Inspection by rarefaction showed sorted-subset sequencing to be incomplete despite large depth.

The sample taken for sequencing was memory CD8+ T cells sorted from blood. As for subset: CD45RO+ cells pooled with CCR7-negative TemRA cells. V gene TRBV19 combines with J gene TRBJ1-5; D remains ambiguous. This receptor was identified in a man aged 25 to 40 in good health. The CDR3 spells CASSKTPMSNQPQHF. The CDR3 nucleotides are TGTGCCAGTAGTAAGACACCTATGAGTAATCAGCCCCAGCATTTT.